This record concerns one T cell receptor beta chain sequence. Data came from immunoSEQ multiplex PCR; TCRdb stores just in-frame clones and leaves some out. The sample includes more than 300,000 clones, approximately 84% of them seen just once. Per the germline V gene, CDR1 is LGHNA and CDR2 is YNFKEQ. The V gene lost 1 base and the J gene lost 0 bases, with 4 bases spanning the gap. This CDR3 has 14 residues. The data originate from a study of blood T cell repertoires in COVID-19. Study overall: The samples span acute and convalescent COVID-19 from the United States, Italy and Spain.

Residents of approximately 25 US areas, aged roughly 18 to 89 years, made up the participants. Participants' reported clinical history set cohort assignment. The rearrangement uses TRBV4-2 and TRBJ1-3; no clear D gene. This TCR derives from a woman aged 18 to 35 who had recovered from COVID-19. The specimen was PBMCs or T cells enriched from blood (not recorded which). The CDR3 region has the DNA TGTGCCAGCAGCCAAGGTCACTCTGGAAACACCATATATTTT. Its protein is CASSQGHSGNTIYF.